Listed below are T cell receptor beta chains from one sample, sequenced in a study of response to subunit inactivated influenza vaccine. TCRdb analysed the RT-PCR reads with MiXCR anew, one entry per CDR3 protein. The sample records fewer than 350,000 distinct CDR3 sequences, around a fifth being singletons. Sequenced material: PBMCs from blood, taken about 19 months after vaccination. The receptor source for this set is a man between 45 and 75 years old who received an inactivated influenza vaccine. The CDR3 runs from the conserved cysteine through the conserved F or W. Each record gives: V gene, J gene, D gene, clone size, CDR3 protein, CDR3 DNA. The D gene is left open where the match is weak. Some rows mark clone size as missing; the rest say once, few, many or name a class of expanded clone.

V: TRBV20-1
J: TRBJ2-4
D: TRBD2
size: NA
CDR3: CSATQAGRRAKNIQYF
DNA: TGCAGTGCCACGCAAGCGGGAAGGCGGGCCAAAAACATTCAGTACTTC

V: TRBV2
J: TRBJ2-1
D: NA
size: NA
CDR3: CASSEARGEQFF
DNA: TGTGCCAGCAGTGAAGCGCGGGGTGAGCAGTTCTTC

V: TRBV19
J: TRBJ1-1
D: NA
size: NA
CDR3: CASSTVMNTEAFF
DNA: TGTGCCAGTAGTACGGTGATGAACACTGAAGCTTTCTTT

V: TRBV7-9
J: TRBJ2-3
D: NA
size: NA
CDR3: CASSPRQRLQTDTQYF
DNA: TGTGCCAGCAGCCCCCGACAGAGATTGCAAACAGATACGCAGTATTTT

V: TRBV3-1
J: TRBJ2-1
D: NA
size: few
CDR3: CASSQEITLRVNEQFF
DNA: TGTGCCAGCAGCCAAGAGATCACTCTGAGAGTCAATGAGCAGTTCTTC

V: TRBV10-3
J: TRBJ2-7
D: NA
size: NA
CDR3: CAISARYEQYF
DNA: TGTGCCATCAGTGCTCGTTACGAGCAGTACTTC

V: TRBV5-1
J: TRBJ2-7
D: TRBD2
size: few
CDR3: CASSPGLAGGYEQYF
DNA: TGCGCCAGCAGCCCGGGACTAGCGGGGGGCTACGAGCAGTACTTC

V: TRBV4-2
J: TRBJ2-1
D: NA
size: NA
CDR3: CASSQETASSYNEQFF
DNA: TGTGCCAGCAGCCAAGAGACAGCGAGCTCCTACAATGAGCAGTTCTTC

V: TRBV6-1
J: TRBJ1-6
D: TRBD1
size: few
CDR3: CATLRDRAYSPLHF
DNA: TGTGCCACCCTGCGGGACAGGGCTTATTCACCCCTCCACTTT

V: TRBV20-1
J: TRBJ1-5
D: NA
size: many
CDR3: CSARGHQPQHF
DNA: TGCAGTGCTAGAGGGCATCAGCCCCAGCATTTT

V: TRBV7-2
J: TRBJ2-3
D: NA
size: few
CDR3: CASSLFGTDTQYF
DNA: TGTGCCAGCAGCTTATTCGGGACAGATACGCAGTATTTT

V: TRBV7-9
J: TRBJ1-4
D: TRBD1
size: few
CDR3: CASSSWTGTNEKLFF
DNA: TGTGCCAGCAGCTCCTGGACAGGAACTAATGAAAAACTGTTTTTT

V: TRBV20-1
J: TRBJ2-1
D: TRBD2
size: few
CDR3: CSAGTSGTFNEQFF
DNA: TGCAGTGCAGGGACTAGCGGGACTTTCAATGAGCAGTTCTTC

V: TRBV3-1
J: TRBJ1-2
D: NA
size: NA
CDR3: CASSPGVYGYTF
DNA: TGTGCCAGCAGCCCGGGAGTATATGGCTACACCTTC

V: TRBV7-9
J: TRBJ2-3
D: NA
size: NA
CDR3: CASSSNGGASTDTQYF
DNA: TGTGCCAGCAGCTCGAACGGGGGAGCCAGCACAGATACGCAGTATTTT

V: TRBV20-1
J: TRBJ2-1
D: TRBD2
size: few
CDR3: CSALPGGIWNEQFF
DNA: TGCAGTGCCCTCCCGGGGGGGATTTGGAATGAGCAGTTCTTC

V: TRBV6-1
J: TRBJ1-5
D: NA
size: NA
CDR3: CASRPEGSGGQPQHF
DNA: TGTGCCAGCAGACCCGAAGGTTCGGGAGGTCAGCCCCAGCATTTT

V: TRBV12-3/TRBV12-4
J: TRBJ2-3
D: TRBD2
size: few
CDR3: CASRARLGGGDTQYF
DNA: TGTGCCAGCAGGGCGCGTTTGGGCGGGGGAGATACGCAGTATTTT

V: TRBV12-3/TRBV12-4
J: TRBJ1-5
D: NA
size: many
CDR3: CASRSQEDQPQHF
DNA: TGTGCCAGCAGGTCACAGGAGGATCAGCCCCAGCATTTT

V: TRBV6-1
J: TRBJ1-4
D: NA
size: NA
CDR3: CASSAGGGLGEKLFF
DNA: TGTGCCAGCAGCGCAGGTGGGGGCCTGGGTGAAAAACTGTTTTTT

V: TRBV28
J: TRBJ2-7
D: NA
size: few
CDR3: CASSNPPGGSHEQYF
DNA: TGTGCCAGCTCCAACCCCCCGGGGGGCTCCCACGAGCAGTACTTC

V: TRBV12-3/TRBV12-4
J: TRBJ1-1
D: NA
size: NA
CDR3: CASSFVANTEAFF
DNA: TGTGCCAGCAGTTTCGTCGCGAACACTGAAGCTTTCTTT

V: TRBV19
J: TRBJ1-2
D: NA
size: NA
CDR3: CASSIDPQAKGYTF
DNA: TGTGCCAGTAGTATCGACCCTCAAGCAAAGGGCTACACCTTC

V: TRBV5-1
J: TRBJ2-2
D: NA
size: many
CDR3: CASSLQGGTGELFF
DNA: TGCGCCAGCAGCTTACAGGGAGGGACCGGGGAGCTGTTTTTT

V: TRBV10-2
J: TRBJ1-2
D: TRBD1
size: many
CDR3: CASSAGTGNYGYTF
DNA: TGCGCCAGCAGTGCCGGGACAGGGAACTATGGCTACACCTTC

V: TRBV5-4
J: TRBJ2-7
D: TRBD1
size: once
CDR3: CASSLGQGYHEQYF
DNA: TGTGCCAGCAGCTTGGGACAGGGTTACCACGAGCAGTACTTC

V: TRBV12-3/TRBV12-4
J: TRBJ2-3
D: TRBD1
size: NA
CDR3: CASSQRSLTGANTDTQYF
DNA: TGTGCCAGCAGTCAACGTTCCCTGACAGGGGCTAACACAGATACGCAGTATTTT

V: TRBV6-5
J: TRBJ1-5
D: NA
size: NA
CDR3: CASSYARDTRLRSNQPQHF
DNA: TGTGCCAGCAGTTACGCCCGGGACACAAGACTCCGGAGCAATCAGCCCCAGCATTTT

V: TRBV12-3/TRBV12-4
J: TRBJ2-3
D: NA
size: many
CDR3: CASSLSPSGAGDTQYF
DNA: TGTGCCAGCAGTTTATCCCCTTCGGGAGCCGGAGATACGCAGTATTTT

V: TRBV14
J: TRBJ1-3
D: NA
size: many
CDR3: CASSLYTGPGNTIYF
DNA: TGTGCCAGCAGCCTATATACAGGGCCCGGAAACACCATATATTTT

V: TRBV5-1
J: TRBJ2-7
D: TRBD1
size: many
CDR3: CASSTGDRGPYEQYF
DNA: TGCGCCAGCAGCACCGGGGACAGGGGTCCCTACGAGCAGTACTTC